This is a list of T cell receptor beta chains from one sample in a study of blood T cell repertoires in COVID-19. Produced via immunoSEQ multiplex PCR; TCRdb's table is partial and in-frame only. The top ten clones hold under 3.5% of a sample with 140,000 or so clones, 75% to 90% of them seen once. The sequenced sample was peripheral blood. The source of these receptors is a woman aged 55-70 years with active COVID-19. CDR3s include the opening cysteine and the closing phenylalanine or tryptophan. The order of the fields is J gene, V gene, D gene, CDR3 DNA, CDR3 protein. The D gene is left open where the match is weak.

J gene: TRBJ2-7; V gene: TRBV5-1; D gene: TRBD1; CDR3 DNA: TGCGCCAGCAGCTTGGGAGGGACAGGAGGGACCTACGAGCAGTACTTC; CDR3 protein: CASSLGGTGGTYEQYF
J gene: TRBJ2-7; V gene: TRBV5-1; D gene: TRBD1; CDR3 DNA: TGCGCCAGCAGGAGGGGGGACAGGTCCTACGAGCAGTACTTC; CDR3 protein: CASRRGDRSYEQYF
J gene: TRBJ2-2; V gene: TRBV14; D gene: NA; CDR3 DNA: TGTGCCAGCAGCTACACAGGGAAGTTCACTGGGGAGCTGTTTTTT; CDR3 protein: CASSYTGKFTGELFF
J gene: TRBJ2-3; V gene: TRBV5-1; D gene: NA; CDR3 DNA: TGCGCCAGCAGCTTGGCGACAGTCTCTAGCACAGATACGCAGTATTTT; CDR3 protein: CASSLATVSSTDTQYF
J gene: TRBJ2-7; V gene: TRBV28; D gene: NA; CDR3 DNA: TGTGCCAGCAGTTTAGATCTTAGGACAGTAAGCTACGAGCAGTACTTC; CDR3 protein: CASSLDLRTVSYEQYF
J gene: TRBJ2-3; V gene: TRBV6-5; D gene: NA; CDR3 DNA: TGTGCCAGCAGTACCGGGTCGTGGGATACGCAGTATTTT; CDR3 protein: CASSTGSWDTQYF
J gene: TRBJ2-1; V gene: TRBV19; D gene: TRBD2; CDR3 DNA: TGTGCCAGTAGTCAAAGGACTAGCGGAGGGCCCTTGGCGCAGTTCTTC; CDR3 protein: CASSQRTSGGPLAQFF
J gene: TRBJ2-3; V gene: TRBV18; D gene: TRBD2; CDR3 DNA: TGTGCCAGCTCAGCAACACTAGCGGGCATAGGCACAGATACGCAGTATTTT; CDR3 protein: CASSATLAGIGTDTQYF
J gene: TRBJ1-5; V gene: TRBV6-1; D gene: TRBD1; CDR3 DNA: TGTGCCAGCAGTGACAAACGGGACAGGGGGAATCAGCCCCAGCATTTT; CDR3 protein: CASSDKRDRGNQPQHF
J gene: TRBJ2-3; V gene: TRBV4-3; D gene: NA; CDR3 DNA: TGCGCCAGCAGCCAAGAAACAGGGAGCACAGATACGCAGTATTTT; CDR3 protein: CASSQETGSTDTQYF